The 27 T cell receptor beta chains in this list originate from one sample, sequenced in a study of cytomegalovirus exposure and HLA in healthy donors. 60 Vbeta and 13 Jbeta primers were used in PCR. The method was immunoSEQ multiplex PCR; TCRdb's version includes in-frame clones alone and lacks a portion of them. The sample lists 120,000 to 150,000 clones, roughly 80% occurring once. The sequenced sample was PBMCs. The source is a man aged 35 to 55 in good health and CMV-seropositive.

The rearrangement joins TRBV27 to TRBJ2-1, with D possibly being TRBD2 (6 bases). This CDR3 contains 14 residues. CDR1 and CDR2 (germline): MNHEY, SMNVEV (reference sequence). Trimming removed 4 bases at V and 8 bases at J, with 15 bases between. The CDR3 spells CASSSRDWAHEQFF. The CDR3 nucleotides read TGTGCCAGCAGTTCCAGGGACTGGGCCCATGAGCAGTTCTTC.

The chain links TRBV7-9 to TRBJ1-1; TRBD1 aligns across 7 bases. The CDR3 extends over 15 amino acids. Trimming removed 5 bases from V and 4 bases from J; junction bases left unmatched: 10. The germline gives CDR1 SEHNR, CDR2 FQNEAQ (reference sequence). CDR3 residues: CASSITGAGGTEAFF. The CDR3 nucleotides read TGTGCCAGCAGCATTACAGGGGCCGGGGGCACTGAAGCTTTCTTT. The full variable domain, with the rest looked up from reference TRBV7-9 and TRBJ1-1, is DTGVSQNPRHKITKRGQNVTFRCDPISEHNRLYWYRQTLGQGPEFLTYFQNEAQLEKSRLLSDRFSAERPKGSFSTLEIQRTEQGDSAMYLCASSITGAGGTEAFFGQGTRLTVV.

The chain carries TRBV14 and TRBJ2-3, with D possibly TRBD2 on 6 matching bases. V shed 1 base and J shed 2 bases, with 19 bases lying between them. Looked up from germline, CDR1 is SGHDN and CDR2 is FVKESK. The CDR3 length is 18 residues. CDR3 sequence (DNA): TGTGCCAGCAGCCAAGGCTGGGTCGGGGGTTTTTCCACAGATACGCAGTATTTT. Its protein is CASSQGWVGGFSTDTQYF.

Written as DNA, the CDR3 is TGTGCCAGCAGCTTAGGACAGGATCAGCCCCAGCATTTT. It codes for CASSLGQDQPQHF. The V and J genes are TRBV7-7 and TRBJ1-5; the D gene is possibly TRBD1 (6 bases). There are 13 residues in the CDR3. V was trimmed by 1 base and J by 5 bases, leaving 6 bases between them. The germline V gene encodes CDR1 SSHAT and CDR2 FNYEAQ (reference sequence).

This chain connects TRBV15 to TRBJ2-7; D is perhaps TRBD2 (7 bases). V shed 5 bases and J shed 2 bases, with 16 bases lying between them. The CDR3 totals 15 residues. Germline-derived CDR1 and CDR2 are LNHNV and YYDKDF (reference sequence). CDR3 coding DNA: TGTGCCACCAGCTTGAGGGGAGGGGGGCCCTACGAGCAGTACTTC. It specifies CATSLRGGGPYEQYF. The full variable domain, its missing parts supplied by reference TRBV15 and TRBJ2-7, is DAMVIQNPRYQVTQFGKPVTLSCSQTLNHNVMYWYQQKSSQAPKLLFHYYDKDFNNEADTPDNFQSRRPNTSFCFLDIRSPGLGDTAMYLCATSLRGGGPYEQYFGPGTRLTVT.

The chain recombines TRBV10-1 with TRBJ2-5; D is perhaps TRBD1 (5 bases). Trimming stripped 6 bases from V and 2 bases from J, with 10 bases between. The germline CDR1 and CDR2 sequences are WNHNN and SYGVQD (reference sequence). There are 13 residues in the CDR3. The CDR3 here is CASSPQGQETQYF. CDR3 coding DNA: TGCGCCAGCAGCCCTCAGGGTCAAGAGACCCAGTACTTC.

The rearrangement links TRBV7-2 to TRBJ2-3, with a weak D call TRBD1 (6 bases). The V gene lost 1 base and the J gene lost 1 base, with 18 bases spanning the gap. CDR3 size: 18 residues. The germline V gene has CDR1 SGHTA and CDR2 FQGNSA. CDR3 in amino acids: CASSLGDWGLGGTDTQYF. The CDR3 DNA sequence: TGTGCCAGCAGCTTAGGAGACTGGGGGCTCGGTGGCACAGATACGCAGTATTTT.

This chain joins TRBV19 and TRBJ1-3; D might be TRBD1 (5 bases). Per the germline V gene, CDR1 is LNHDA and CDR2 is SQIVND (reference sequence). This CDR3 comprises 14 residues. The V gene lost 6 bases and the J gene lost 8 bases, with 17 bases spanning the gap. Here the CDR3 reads CASSGDRGVDTIYF. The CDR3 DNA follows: TGTGCCAGTAGCGGAGACAGAGGTGTTGACACCATATATTTT.

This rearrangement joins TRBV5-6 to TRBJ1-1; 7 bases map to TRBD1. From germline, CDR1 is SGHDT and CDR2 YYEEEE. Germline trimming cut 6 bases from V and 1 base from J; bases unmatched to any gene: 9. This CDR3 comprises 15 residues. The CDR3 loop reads CASTRRQGPNTEAFF. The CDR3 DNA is TGTGCCAGCACCCGAAGACAGGGTCCGAACACTGAAGCTTTCTTT.

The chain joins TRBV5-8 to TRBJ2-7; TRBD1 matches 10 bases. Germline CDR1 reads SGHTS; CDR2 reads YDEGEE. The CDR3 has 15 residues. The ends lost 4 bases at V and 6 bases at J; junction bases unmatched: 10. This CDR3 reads CASSITGTGDVEQYF. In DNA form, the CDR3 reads TGTGCCAGCAGCATAACCGGGACAGGGGATGTCGAGCAGTACTTC.

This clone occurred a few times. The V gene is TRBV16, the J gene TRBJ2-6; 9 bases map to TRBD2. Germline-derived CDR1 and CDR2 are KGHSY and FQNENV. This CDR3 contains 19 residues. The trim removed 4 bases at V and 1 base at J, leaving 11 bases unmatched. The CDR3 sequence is CASSRKSSGMGSGANVLTF. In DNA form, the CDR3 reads TGTGCCAGCAGCCGCAAATCTAGCGGGATGGGTTCTGGGGCCAACGTCCTGACTTTC.

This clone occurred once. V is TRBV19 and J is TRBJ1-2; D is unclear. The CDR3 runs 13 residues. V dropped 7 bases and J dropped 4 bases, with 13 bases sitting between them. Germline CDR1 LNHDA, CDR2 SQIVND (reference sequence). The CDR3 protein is CASTVKGGYGYTF. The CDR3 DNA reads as TGTGCCAGTACAGTGAAGGGAGGCTATGGCTACACCTTC. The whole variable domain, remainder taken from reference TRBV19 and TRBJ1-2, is DGGITQSPKYLFRKEGQNVTLSCEQNLNHDAMYWYRQDPGQGLRLIYYSQIVNDFQKGDIAEGYSVSREKKESFPLTVTSAQKNPTAFYLCASTVKGGYGYTFGSGTRLTVV.

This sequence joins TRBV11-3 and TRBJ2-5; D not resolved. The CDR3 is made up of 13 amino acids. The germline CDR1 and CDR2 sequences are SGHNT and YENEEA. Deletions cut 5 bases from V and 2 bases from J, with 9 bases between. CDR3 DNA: TGTGCCAGCAGCCGAGGCGAGCAAGAGACCCAGTACTTC. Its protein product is CASSRGEQETQYF.

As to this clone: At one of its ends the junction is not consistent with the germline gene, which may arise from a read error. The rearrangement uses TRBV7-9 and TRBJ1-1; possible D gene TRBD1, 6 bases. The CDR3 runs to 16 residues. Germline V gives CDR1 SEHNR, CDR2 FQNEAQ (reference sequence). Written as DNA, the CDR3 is TGTTCCAGCAGCTTAAGTTCTTGGACAGCGAACACTGAAGCTTTCTTT. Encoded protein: CSSSLSSWTANTEAFF.

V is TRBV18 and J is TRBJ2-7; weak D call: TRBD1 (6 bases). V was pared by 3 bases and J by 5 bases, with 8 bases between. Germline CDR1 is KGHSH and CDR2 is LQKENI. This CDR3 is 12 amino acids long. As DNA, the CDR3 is TGTGCCAGCTCACCCCCAGGGGACGAGCAGTACTTC. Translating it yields CASSPPGDEQYF.

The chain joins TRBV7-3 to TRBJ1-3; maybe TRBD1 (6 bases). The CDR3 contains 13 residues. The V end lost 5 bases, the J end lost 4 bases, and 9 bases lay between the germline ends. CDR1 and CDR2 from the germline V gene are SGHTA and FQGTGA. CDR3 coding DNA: TGTGCCAGCAGCCCTAGGGGGGGAAACACCATATATTTT. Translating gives CASSPRGGNTIYF.

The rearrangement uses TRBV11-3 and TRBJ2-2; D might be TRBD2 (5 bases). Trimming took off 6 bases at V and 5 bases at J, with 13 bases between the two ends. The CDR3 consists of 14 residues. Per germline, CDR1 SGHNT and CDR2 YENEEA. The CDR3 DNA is TGTGCCAGCAGTTGGACGGCGGGTACCGGGGAGCTGTTTTTT. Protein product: CASSWTAGTGELFF. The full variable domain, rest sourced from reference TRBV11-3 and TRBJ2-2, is EAGVVQSPRYKIIEKKQPVAFWCNPISGHNTLYWYLQNLGQGPELLIRYENEEAVDDSQLPKDRFSAERLKGVDSTLKIQPAELGDSAVYLCASSWTAGTGELFFGEGSRLTVL.

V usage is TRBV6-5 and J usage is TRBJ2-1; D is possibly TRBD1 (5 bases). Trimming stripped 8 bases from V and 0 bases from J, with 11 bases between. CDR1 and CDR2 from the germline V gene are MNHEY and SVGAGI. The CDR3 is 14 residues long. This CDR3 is CASGAASSYNEQFF. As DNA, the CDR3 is TGTGCCAGCGGGGCCGCTAGCTCCTACAATGAGCAGTTCTTC.

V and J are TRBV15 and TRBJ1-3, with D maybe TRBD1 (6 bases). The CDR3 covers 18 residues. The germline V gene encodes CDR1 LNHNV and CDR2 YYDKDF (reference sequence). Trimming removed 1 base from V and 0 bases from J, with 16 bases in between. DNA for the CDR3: TGTGCCACCAGCAGAGCCATTTCAGGGGTTGCCTCTGGAAACACCATATATTTT. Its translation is CATSRAISGVASGNTIYF.

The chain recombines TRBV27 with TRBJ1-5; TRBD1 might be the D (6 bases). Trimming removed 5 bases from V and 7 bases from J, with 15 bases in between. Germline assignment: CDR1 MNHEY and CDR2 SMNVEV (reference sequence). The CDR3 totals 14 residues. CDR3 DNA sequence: TGTGCCAGCAGTAGAGACAGGCTTCAACAGCCCCAGCATTTT. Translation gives CASSRDRLQQPQHF.

CDR3 sequence: CASRGTVIPNYGYTF. CDR3 sequence (DNA): TGTGCCAGTAGAGGGACAGTGATACCTAACTATGGCTACACCTTC. The V gene is TRBV19, the J gene TRBJ1-2, with TRBD1 matching over 7 bases. The junction had 7 bases not matched to a gene; V was cut back by 6 bases and J by 0 bases. The CDR3 sequence is 15 residues long. Germline loops: CDR1 LNHDA, CDR2 SQIVND (reference sequence).

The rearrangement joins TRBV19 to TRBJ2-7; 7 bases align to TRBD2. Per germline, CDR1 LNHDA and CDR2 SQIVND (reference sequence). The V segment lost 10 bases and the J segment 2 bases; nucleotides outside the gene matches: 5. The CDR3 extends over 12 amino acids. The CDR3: CATRDYAYEQYF. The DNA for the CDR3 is TGTGCCACGAGGGACTACGCCTACGAGCAGTACTTC.

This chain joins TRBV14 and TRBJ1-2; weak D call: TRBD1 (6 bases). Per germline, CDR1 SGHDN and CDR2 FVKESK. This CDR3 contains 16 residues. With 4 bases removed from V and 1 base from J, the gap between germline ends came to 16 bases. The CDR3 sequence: CASSPGRGTHNYGYTF. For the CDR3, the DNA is TGTGCCAGCAGCCCCGGAAGGGGGACACATAACTATGGCTACACCTTC.

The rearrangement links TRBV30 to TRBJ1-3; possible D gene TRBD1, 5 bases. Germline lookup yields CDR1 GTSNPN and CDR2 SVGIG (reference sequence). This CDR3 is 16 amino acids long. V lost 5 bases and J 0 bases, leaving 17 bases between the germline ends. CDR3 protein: CAWSPSGGVSGNTIYF. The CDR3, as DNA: TGTGCCTGGTCCCCCTCCGGAGGGGTCTCTGGAAACACCATATATTTT.

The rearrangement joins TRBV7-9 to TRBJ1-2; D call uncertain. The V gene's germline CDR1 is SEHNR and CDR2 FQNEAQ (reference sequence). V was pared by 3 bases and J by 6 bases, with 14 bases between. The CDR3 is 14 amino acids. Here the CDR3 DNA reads TGTGCCAGCAGCTTGGAGGGTGACGGCGATGGCTACACCTTC. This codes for CASSLEGDGDGYTF.

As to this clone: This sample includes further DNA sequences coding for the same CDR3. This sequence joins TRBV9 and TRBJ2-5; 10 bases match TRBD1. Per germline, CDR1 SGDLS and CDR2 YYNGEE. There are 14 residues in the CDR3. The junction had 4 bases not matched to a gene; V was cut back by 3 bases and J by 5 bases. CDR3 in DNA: TGTGCCAGCAGCGGCGGACAGGGGGGGGAGACCCAGTACTTC. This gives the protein CASSGGQGGETQYF.

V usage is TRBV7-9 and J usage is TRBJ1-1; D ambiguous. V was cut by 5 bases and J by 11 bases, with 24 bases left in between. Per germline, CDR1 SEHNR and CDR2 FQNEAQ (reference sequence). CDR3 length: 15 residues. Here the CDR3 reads CASSPISANSHQAFF. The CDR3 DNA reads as TGTGCCAGCAGCCCTATCTCAGCGAACTCACACCAGGCTTTCTTT. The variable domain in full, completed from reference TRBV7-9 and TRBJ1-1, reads DTGVSQNPRHKITKRGQNVTFRCDPISEHNRLYWYRQTLGQGPEFLTYFQNEAQLEKSRLLSDRFSAERPKGSFSTLEIQRTEQGDSAMYLCASSPISANSHQAFFGQGTRLTVV.